The T cell receptor beta chain under discussion was sequenced for a study of blood T cell repertoires in COVID-19. As for the study in general: The origin of the acute and convalescent COVID-19 samples was the United States, Italy and Spain.

All enrollees were about 18 to 89 years old and from fewer than 30 US areas. Cohort placement rested on clinical history that participants reported themselves. Original handling: Nucleated cell number was recorded as an estimate derived from reference gene primer amplification. Sequenced by immunoSEQ multiplex PCR; TCRdb stores in-frame clones only, minus some. V and J calls and clone size are given by that table; D and trimming were obtained from the DNA. The sample shows a few hundred thousand clones, roughly nine tenths of them seen only once. This CDR3 spans 12 amino acids. The ends were cut back, 2 bases at V and 6 bases at J, with 8 bases in the middle. Germline CDR1 and CDR2: SGHDT and YYEEEE. This clone turned up a few times.

The gene calls are TRBV5-6 and TRBJ1-2; tentatively, D is TRBD1 (5 bases). This clonotype was sampled from a woman aged 30 to 39 who had recovered from COVID-19. Specimen: PBMCs or T cells enriched from blood (not recorded which). The CDR3 nucleotides read TGTGCCAGCAGCTTTGGGGCAAATGGCTACACCTTC. Translation gives CASSFGANGYTF. The entire variable domain, with the rest obtained from reference TRBV5-6 and TRBJ1-2, is as follows: DAGVTQSPTHLIKTRGQQVTLRCSPKSGHDTVSWYQQALGQGPQFIFQYYEEEERQRGNFPDRFSGHQFPNYSSELNVNALLLGDSALYLCASSFGANGYTFGSGTRLTVV.